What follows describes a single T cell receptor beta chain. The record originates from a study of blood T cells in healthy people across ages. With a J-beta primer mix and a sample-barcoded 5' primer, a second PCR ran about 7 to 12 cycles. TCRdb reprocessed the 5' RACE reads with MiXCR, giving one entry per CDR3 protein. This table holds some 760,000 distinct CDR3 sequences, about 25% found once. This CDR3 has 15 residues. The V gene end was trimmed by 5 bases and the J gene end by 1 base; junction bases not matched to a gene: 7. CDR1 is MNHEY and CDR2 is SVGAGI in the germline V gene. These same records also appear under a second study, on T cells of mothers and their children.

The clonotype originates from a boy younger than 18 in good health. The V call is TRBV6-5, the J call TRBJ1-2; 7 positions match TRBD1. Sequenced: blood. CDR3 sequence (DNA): TGTGCCAGCAGTAATAGACAGGGTTATAACTATGGCTACACCTTC. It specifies CASSNRQGYNYGYTF.